This T cell receptor (beta chain) is drawn from a study of blood T cell repertoires in COVID-19. CDR3 length: 16 residues. The germline CDR1 and CDR2 sequences are MDHEN and SYDVKM. The junction had 10 bases not matched to a gene; V was cut back by 7 bases and J by 1 base. This clone has a handful of counts. Assay: immunoSEQ multiplex PCR; the TCRdb copy retains only in-frame clones and omits some. The sample includes 150,000 to 200,000 clones, approximately 82% of them seen just once. The sample comprised peripheral blood. The chain combines TRBV28 with TRBJ1-1; 9 positions match TRBD1. This TCR came from a woman at least 80 years old with active or convalescent COVID-19. The CDR3, as DNA: TGTGCCAGCAAGGGACAGGGTTATGCTAGGAACACTGAAGCTTTCTTT. It specifies CASKGQGYARNTEAFF.